The T cell receptor (beta chain) under discussion was sequenced for a study of blood T cell repertoires in COVID-19. Study overall: COVID-19 samples, acute and convalescent, were from the United States, Italy and Spain. Sources were T cells, B-cell-depleted T cells, or PBMCs; the material itself was cDNA or gDNA.

In the source study's methods: By means of reference gene primer amplification, nucleated cell counts were estimated. This table comes from immunoSEQ multiplex PCR, and its TCRdb copy is limited to in-frame clones, with some not included. D and trimming come from the DNA, and the V and J calls and clone size come from that table. The table lists over 65,000 clones, under 95% of them singletons, with just over 9% in the top ten. This CDR3 region has 15 residues. Per germline, CDR1 SGHDT and CDR2 YYEEEE. Trimming took off 1 base at V and 0 bases at J, with 11 bases between the two ends. The receptor was derived from a human donor in a cohort sampled during active COVID-19. Specimen: peripheral blood. The chain has TRBV5-6 and TRBJ2-7; unclear D gene. The chain's CDR3 is CASSLLQRSSYEQYF. Written as DNA, the CDR3 is TGTGCCAGCAGCTTGTTGCAGCGAAGCTCCTACGAGCAGTACTTC.